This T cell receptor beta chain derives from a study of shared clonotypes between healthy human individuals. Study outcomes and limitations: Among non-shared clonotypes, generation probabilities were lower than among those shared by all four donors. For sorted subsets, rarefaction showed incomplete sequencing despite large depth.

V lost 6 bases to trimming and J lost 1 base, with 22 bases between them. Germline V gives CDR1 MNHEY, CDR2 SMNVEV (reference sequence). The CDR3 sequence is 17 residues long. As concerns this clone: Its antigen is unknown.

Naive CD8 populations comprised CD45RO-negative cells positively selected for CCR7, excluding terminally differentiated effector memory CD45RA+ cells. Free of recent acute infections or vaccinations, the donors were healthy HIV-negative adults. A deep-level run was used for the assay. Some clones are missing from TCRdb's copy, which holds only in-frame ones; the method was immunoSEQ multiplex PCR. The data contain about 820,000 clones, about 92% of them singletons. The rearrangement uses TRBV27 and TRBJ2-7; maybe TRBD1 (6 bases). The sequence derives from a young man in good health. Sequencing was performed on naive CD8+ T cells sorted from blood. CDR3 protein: CASSPYLRDTKSYEQYF. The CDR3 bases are TGTGCCAGCAGCCCTTACCTCCGGGACACAAAATCCTACGAGCAGTACTTC.